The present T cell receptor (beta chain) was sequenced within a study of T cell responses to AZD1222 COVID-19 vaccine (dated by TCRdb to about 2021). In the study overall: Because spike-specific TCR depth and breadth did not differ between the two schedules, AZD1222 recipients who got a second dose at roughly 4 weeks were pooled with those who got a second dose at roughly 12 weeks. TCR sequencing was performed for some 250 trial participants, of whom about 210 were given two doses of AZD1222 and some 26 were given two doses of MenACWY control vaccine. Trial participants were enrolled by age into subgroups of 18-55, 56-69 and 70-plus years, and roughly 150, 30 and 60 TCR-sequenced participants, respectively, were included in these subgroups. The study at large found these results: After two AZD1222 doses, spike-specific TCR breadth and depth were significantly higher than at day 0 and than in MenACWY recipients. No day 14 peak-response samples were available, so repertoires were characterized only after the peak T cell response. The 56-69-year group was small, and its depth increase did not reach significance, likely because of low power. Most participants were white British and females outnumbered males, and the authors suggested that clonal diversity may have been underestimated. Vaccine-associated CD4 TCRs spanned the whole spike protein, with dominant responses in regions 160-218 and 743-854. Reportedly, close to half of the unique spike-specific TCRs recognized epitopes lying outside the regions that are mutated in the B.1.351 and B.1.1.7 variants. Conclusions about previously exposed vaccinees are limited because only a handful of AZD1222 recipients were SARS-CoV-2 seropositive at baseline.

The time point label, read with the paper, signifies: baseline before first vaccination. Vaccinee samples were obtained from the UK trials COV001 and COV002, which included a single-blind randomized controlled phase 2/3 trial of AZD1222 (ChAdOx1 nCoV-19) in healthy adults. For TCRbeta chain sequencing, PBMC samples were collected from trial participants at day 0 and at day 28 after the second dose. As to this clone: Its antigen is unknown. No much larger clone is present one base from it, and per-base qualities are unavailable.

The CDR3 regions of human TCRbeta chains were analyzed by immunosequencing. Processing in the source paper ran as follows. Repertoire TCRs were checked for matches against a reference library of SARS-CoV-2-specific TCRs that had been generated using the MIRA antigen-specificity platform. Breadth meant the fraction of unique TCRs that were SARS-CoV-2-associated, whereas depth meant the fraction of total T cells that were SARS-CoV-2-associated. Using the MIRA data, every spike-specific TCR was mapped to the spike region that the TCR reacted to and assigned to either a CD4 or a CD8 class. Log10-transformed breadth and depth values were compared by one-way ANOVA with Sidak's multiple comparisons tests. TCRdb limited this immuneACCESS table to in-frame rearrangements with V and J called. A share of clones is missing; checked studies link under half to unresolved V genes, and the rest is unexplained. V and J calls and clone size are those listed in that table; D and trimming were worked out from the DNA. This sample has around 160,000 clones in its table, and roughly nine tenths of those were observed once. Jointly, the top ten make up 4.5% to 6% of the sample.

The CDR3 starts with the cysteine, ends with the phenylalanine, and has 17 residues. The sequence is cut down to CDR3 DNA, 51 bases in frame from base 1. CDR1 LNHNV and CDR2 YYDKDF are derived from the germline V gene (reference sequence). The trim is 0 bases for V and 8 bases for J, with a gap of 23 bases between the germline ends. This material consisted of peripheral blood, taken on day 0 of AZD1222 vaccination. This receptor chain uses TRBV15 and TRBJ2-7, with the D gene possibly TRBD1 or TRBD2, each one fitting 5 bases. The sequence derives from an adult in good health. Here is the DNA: TGTGCCACCAGCAGAGATCCCCAGGGCCTTGGGGGTATGCAGCAGTACTTC. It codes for CATSRDPQGLGGMQQYF.